This T cell receptor (beta chain) derives from a study of T cell repertoires in cytomegalovirus infection. Overall study context: Selection of CMV epitopes for the study included recently identified HLA-C-restricted and well-studied HLA-B-restricted ones. Public TCR beta signatures provided an indication of both CMV infection and a matching HLA type. Study conclusions and caveats: Dominating the ex vivo response were HLA-C-restricted CMV-specific TCR beta clonotypes.

A single record per CDR3 protein comes from TCRdb applying MiXCR to the reads. The repertoire includes hundreds of thousands of distinct CDR3 sequences, 30% to 35% of them detected once, and around a sixth sits in the top ten. Germline V CDR1 and CDR2: DFQATT, SNEGSKA (reference sequence). V shed 5 bases and J 2 bases; nucleotides not matched to a gene: 5. This CDR3 has 14 amino acids. A note on this clonotype: Antigen: not known.

The TCR comes from a human donor in good health (CMV status not recorded). Some clones in this sample may be carry-over from other donors' samples. This chain uses TRBV20-1 with TRBJ1-5; 8 bases map to TRBD1. The specimen comprised cultured PBMCs, sampled from culture after CMV antigen stimulation. The CDR3 sequence: CSAAPDRGNQPQHF. As DNA, the CDR3 is TGCAGTGCTGCGCCGGACAGGGGCAATCAGCCCCAGCATTTT.